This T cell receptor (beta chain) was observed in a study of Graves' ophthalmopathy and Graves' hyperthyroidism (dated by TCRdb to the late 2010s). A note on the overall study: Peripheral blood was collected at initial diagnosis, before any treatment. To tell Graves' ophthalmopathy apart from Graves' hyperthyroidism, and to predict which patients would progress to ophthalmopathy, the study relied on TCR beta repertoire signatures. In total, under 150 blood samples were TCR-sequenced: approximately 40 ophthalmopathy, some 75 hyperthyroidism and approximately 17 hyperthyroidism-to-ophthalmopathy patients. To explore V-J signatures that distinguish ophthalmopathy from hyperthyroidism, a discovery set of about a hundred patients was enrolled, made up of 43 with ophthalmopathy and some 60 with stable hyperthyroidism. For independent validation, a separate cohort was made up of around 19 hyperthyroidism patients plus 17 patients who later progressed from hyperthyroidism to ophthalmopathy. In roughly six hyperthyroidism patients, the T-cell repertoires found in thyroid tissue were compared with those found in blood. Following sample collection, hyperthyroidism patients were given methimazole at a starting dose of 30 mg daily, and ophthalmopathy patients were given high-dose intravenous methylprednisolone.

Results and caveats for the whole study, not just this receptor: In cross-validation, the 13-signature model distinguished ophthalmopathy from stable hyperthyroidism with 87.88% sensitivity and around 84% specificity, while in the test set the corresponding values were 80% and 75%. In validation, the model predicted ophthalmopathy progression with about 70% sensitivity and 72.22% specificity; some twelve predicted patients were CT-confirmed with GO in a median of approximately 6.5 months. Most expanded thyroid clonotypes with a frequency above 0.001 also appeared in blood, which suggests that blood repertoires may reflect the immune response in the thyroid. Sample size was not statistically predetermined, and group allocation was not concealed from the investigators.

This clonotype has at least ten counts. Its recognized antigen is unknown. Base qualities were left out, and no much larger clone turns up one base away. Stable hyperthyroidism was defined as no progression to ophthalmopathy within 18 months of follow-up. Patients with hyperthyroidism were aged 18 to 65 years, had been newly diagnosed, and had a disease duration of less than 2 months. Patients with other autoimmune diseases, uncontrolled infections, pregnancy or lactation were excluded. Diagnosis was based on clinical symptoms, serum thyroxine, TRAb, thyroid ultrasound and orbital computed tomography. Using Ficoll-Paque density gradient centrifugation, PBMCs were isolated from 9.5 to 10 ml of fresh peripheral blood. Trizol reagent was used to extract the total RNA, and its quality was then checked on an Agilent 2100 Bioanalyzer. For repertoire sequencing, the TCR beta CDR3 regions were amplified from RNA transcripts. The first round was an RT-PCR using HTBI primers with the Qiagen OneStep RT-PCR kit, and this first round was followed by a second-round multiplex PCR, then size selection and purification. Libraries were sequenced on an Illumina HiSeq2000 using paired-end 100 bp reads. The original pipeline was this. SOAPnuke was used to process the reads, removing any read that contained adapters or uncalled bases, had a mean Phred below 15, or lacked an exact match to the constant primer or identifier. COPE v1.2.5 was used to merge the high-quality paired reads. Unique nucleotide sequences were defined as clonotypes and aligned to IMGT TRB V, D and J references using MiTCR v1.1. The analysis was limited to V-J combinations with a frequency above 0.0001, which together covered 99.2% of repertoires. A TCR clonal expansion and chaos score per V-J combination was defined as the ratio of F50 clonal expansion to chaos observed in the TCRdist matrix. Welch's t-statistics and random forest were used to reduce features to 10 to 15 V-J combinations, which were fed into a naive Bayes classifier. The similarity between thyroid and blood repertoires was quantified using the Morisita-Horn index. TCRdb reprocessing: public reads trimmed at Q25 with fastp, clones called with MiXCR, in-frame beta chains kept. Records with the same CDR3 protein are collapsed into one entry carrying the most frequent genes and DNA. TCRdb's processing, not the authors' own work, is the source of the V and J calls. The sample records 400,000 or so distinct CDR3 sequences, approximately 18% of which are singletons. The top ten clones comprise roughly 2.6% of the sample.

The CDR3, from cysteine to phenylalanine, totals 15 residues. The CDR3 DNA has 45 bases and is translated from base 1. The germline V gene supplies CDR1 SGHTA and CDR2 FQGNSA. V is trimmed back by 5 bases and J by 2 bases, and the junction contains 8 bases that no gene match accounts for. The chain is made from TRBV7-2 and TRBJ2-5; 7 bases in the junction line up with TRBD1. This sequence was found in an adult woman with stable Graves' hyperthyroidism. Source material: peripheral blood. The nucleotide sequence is TGTGCCAGCAGCCTTAATTTGGGACAGCAAGAGACCCAGTACTTC. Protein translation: CASSLNLGQQETQYF.